Each of the 19 T cell receptor beta chains below was sequenced from the same sample in a study of cytomegalovirus exposure and HLA in healthy donors. PCR involved 60 Vbeta and 13 Jbeta primers. Using immunoSEQ multiplex PCR, the repertoire was profiled, and TCRdb retains in-frame clones only, with some absent. The sample shows some 200,000 clones, approximately 79% of them seen only once. The sequencing input was PBMCs. The receptors come from a girl aged 2-10 years in good health and CMV-seronegative.

The chain joins TRBV30 to TRBJ2-1; a weak D match, TRBD2 (5 bases). Trimming pared 5 bases from V and 5 bases from J, leaving 10 bases between. Germline V gives CDR1 GTSNPN, CDR2 SVGIG (reference sequence). The CDR3 runs 12 residues. The CDR3 loop reads CAWGGRHNEQFF. The CDR3 DNA reads as TGTGCCTGGGGCGGGCGACACAATGAGCAGTTCTTC.

The CDR3 loop is CASSELRVELGTEPYEQYF. The CDR3 DNA reads as TGTGCCAGCAGTGAATTAAGGGTAGAGTTAGGGACAGAGCCCTACGAGCAGTACTTC. V is TRBV6-1 and J is TRBJ2-7; 7 positions match TRBD1. The ends lost 2 bases at V and 2 bases at J; junction bases unmatched: 18. This CDR3 region has 19 residues. The germline gives CDR1 MNHNS, CDR2 SASEGT.

This clone was detected only a few times. V is TRBV23-1 and J is TRBJ2-2; weak D call: TRBD2 (5 bases). TRBV23-1 is placed among ORFs of uncertain function. Trimming stripped 9 bases from V and 2 bases from J, with 13 bases between. The CDR3 length is 14 residues. This CDR3 reads CARDRDINTGELFF. Written as DNA, the CDR3 is TGCGCCAGAGACCGGGATATCAACACCGGGGAGCTGTTTTTT.

The chain employs TRBV4-1 and TRBJ2-2; D gene ambiguous. There are 12 residues in the CDR3. V lost 6 bases and J 3 bases, leaving 5 bases between the germline ends. Germline assignment: CDR1 MGHRA and CDR2 YSYEKL. The CDR3 protein is CASRSYTGELFF. CDR3 coding DNA: TGCGCCAGCAGGTCATACACCGGGGAGCTGTTTTTT.

The chain recombines TRBV7-2 with TRBJ2-5, with a weak D call TRBD2 (7 bases). Germline CDR1 and CDR2: SGHTA and FQGNSA. Trimming cost V 5 bases and J 6 bases, with 13 bases left between them. The CDR3 spans 13 residues. The CDR3 DNA reads TGTGCCAGCAGCAAGGGGGGGGGAAAGACCCAGTACTTC. This sequence encodes CASSKGGGKTQYF.

The rearrangement joins TRBV28 to TRBJ1-1; D is undetermined. This CDR3 is built from 12 residues. Trimming stripped 7 bases from V and 1 base from J, with 7 bases between. Germline CDR1 and CDR2: MDHEN and SYDVKM. CDR3 protein: CASMEGNTEAFF. CDR3 sequence (DNA): TGTGCCAGCATGGAGGGGAACACTGAAGCTTTCTTT.

The chain uses TRBV21-1 and TRBJ1-5. TRBV21-1 is a pseudogene segment. The CDR3 is 16 residues long. This CDR3 reads CASSKAIGGSNQPQHF. The CDR3 DNA is TGTGCCAGCAGCAAAGCGATCGGAGGTTCCAATCAGCCCCAGCATTTT.

The chain recombines TRBV30 with TRBJ2-3, with TRBD2 matching over 10 bases. The germline V gene has CDR1 GTSNPN and CDR2 SVGIG (reference sequence). The CDR3 runs 14 residues. The ends lost 5 bases at V and 4 bases at J; junction bases unmatched: 6. CDR3 amino acids: CAWGAGGPPDTQYF. CDR3 nucleotides: TGTGCCTGGGGAGCGGGAGGGCCGCCAGATACGCAGTATTTT.

This clone was seen a few times. This chain connects TRBV7-7 to TRBJ2-6; D is ambiguous. V lost 4 bases and J lost 1, with 5 bases in between. The CDR3 totals 14 residues. Germline CDR1 SSHAT, CDR2 FNYEAQ (reference sequence). The CDR3 is CASSSNSGANVLTF. The CDR3 coding sequence is TGTGCCAGCAGCTCCAATTCTGGGGCCAACGTCCTGACTTTC.

The genes are TRBV5-1 and TRBJ2-7; maybe TRBD1 (5 bases). The ends were cut back, 0 bases at V and 5 bases at J, with 9 bases in the middle. This CDR3 has 13 amino acids. Germline V gene data show CDR1 as SGHRS and CDR2 as YFSETQ. As DNA, the CDR3 is TGCGCCAGCAGCTTGGGGGGCCCAAACGAGCAGTACTTC. Translation gives CASSLGGPNEQYF.

This clone was picked up a small number of times. The chain combines TRBV7-6 with TRBJ2-5; D might be TRBD2 (5 bases). V was cut by 7 bases and J by 4 bases, with 19 bases left in between. This CDR3 has 15 amino acids. Per germline, CDR1 SGHVS and CDR2 FNYEAQ. The CDR3 here is CASTSSRGVGETQYF. In DNA form, the CDR3 reads TGTGCCAGCACTTCAAGCCGGGGAGTTGGAGAGACCCAGTACTTC.

The chain recombines TRBV27 with TRBJ2-3; maybe TRBD2 (7 bases). The germline V gene encodes CDR1 MNHEY and CDR2 SMNVEV (reference sequence). With 6 bases removed from V and 6 bases from J, the gap between germline ends came to 16 bases. The CDR3 is 14 residues long. CDR3 nucleotides: TGTGCCAGCAGCCGGGGGGCGAGGGTTGATACGCAGTATTTT. Translated: CASSRGARVDTQYF.

V usage is TRBV27 and J usage is TRBJ2-3, with 12 positions matching TRBD2. This CDR3 spans 17 amino acids. Trimming at V came to 5 bases and at J to 2 bases, leaving 8 bases not matched to a gene. Germline values: CDR1 MNHEY, CDR2 SMNVEV (reference sequence). The CDR3: CASSGRTSGDLTDTQYF. As DNA, the CDR3 is TGTGCCAGCAGTGGACGGACTAGCGGGGATCTCACAGATACGCAGTATTTT.

The V and J genes are TRBV6-6 and TRBJ2-1; D may be TRBD2 (6 bases). There are 15 residues in the CDR3. The germline V gene encodes CDR1 MNHNY and CDR2 SVGAGI (reference sequence). V lost 6 bases and J lost 6, with 18 bases in between. In DNA form, the CDR3 reads TGTGCCAGCAGCCCACCGGGACTCGATAGCAATGAGCAGTTCTTC. Its protein product is CASSPPGLDSNEQFF.

The chain uses TRBV27 and TRBJ2-2; D may be TRBD2 (6 bases). CDR1 and CDR2 from the germline V gene are MNHEY and SMNVEV (reference sequence). V was pared by 3 bases and J by 1 base, with 9 bases between. The CDR3 contains 15 residues. CDR3 loop: CASSLGSGNTGELFF. For the CDR3, the DNA is TGTGCCAGCAGTTTGGGTAGCGGGAACACCGGGGAGCTGTTTTTT.

The chain uses TRBV5-1 and TRBJ2-1, with TRBD2 matching over 9 bases. Germline CDR1 SGHRS, CDR2 YFSETQ. The V segment lost 3 bases and the J segment 4 bases; nucleotides outside the gene matches: 8. This CDR3 has 16 residues. CDR3 sequence reads: CASSSLAGEYYNEQFF. The DNA for the CDR3 is TGCGCCAGCAGCTCATTAGCGGGAGAGTATTACAATGAGCAGTTCTTC.

The chain has TRBV5-4 and TRBJ2-3, with 9 bases fitting TRBD2. The germline CDR1 and CDR2 sequences are SGHNT and YYREEE (reference sequence). Unmatched junction bases numbered 13, after V lost 0 bases and J lost 14 bases. The CDR3 consists of 15 residues. CDR3 sequence (DNA): TGTGCCAGCAGCTTGGAAGGTCGTCGGCTAGCGGGGACGTATTTT. It specifies CASSLEGRRLAGTYF.

V gene TRBV7-8 combines with J gene TRBJ2-7; TRBD2 matches 10 bases. The germline V gene has CDR1 SGHVS and CDR2 FQNEAQ. J lost 2 bases, V lost 2 bases, and 0 bases had no gene match. The CDR3 spans 14 residues. The CDR3 loop reads CASSLLAGAYEQYF. In DNA form, the CDR3 reads TGTGCCAGCAGCTTACTAGCGGGGGCCTACGAGCAGTACTTC.

The chain employs TRBV7-9 and TRBJ2-7; 8 nucleotides agree with TRBD1. Germline assignment: CDR1 SEHNR and CDR2 FQNEAQ (reference sequence). The V gene end was trimmed by 3 bases and the J gene end by 6 bases; junction bases not matched to a gene: 7. This CDR3 region has 14 residues. Here the CDR3 DNA reads TGTGCCAGCAGCTTGACAGGGGAGGCGGGCGAGCAGTACTTC. It is translated as CASSLTGEAGEQYF.